This record concerns one T cell receptor (beta chain) sequence. Its antigen is unidentified. V lost 1 base and J 6 bases, leaving 15 bases between the germline ends. Germline V gene sequence: CDR1 SEHNR, CDR2 FQNEAQ (reference sequence). The CDR3 has 16 amino acids. It was with 60 Vbeta and 13 Jbeta primers that the PCR ran. Only in-frame clones appear in the TCRdb table, and some are missing; sequencing was by immunoSEQ multiplex PCR. The sample includes some 140,000 clones, more than 70% seen only once; the top ten take around 3%. The sample originates from a study of cytomegalovirus exposure and HLA in healthy donors. General study points: Common viral pathogens (according to a later analysis) appeared linked to several of the most significant clusters. Within an earlier analysis, most TCR beta V segments proved productive either about 87% or about 30% of the time.

J is TRBJ1-4 and V is TRBV7-9, with a tentative D call TRBD1 (5 bases). The receptor comes from a man aged 40-50 years in good health and CMV-seronegative. The source material was PBMCs. CDR3 in DNA: TGTGCCAGCAGCTTAGTGGGGCAGGGACTGCATGAAAAACTGTTTTTT. As protein: CASSLVGQGLHEKLFF. The full variable domain, completed using reference TRBV7-9 and TRBJ1-4, is DTGVSQNPRHKITKRGQNVTFRCDPISEHNRLYWYRQTLGQGPEFLTYFQNEAQLEKSRLLSDRFSAERPKGSFSTLEIQRTEQGDSAMYLCASSLVGQGLHEKLFFGSGTQLSVL.